The 20 T cell receptor beta chains reported below all come from one sample, sequenced in a study of CD8+ T cells in alopecia areata (dated by TCRdb to between 2017 and 2018). Preparation of the library involved the immunoSEQ multiplex PCR assay. To provide template for TCR sequencing, every sample had RNA extracted and reverse transcribed into cDNA. The table comes from immuneACCESS by way of TCRdb, which keeps in-frame sequences with V and J called. Part of the clones is missing from these tables; in studies checked, under half for an unresolved V gene and the rest for unknown reasons. The sample table holds about 99,000 clones, of which around 84% were seen once. The ten largest clones represent approximately 10% of the sample. In light of the paper, this sample's treatment or condition label describes: oral pan-JAK inhibitor, 5-10 mg twice daily. This material consisted of CD8+ T cells sorted from blood, taken between weeks 30 and 35, from a patient treated with tofacitinib. These receptors were collected from a human donor with alopecia areata.

The chain joins TRBV30 to TRBJ2-7; possibly TRBD1 for D (6 bases). Trimming took off 1 base at V and 3 bases at J, with 13 bases between the two ends. CDR1 is GTSNPN, CDR2 SVGIG, per germline (reference sequence). The CDR3 is 14 amino acids. The CDR3 reads CAWSAPGHYYEQYF. CDR3 coding DNA: TGTGCCTGGAGTGCTCCGGGACACTACTACGAGCAGTACTTC.

The CDR3 spells CASSVGGASSDTQYF. In nucleotides, the CDR3 is TGTGCCAGCAGCGTCGGGGGGGCTTCCTCAGATACGCAGTATTTT. This rearrangement joins TRBV9 to TRBJ2-3; 8 bases align to TRBD2. The trim removed 2 bases at V and 4 bases at J, leaving 6 bases unmatched. This CDR3 region has 15 residues. Per germline, CDR1 SGDLS and CDR2 YYNGEE.

The J gene is TRBJ2-1, the V gene TRBV7-2; tentative D call: TRBD2 (6 bases). The CDR3 length is 17 residues. CDR1 is SGHTA and CDR2 is FQGNSA in the germline V gene. Trimming took 5 bases from V and 3 from J, leaving 20 bases between them. Here the CDR3 DNA reads TGTGCCAGCAGCCCTGTCTTGGGAGGCGGGCTCTACAATGAGCAGTTCTTC. Translation: CASSPVLGGGLYNEQFF.

This clone has a handful of counts. This chain joins TRBV6-5 and TRBJ2-5; 8 nucleotides align to TRBD1. In germline, CDR1 is MNHEY, CDR2 SVGAGI. V lost 1 base to trimming and J lost 7 bases; unmatched junction nucleotides: 8. There are 15 residues in the CDR3. CDR3 amino acids: CASSYFPGGAATQYF. CDR3 coding DNA: TGTGCCAGCAGTTACTTCCCAGGGGGCGCGGCGACCCAGTACTTC.

The chain carries TRBV6-6 and TRBJ2-7; 8 bases are shared with TRBD1. The germline V gene encodes CDR1 MNHNY and CDR2 SVGAGI (reference sequence). J was trimmed by 6 bases and V by 5 bases; bases with no gene match: 3. The CDR3 covers 12 residues. The CDR3 sequence is CASSPTGGEQYF. CDR3 DNA: TGTGCCAGCAGTCCAACAGGGGGCGAGCAGTACTTC.

The chain recombines TRBV29-1 with TRBJ2-3; D ambiguous. CDR1 and CDR2 from the germline V gene are SQVTM and ANQGSEA. V was trimmed by 4 bases and J by 4 bases, leaving 6 bases between them. There are 11 residues in the CDR3. CDR3 DNA sequence: TGCAGCGTTGGGCGTGCAGATACGCAGTATTTT. Translation gives CSVGRADTQYF.

V usage is TRBV2 and J usage is TRBJ2-7; perhaps TRBD2 as D (6 bases). Per germline, CDR1 SNHLY and CDR2 FYNNEI. The V end lost 10 bases, the J end lost 0 bases, and 13 bases lay between the germline ends. This CDR3 comprises 13 residues. The CDR3 bases are TGTGCCAACACAATAGCGGACTCCTACGAGCAGTACTTC. It is translated as CANTIADSYEQYF.

This clone came up a few times. The genes are TRBV7-8 and TRBJ2-7; 8 positions match TRBD1. The germline CDR1 and CDR2 sequences are SGHVS and FQNEAQ. The length of the CDR3 is 15 residues. V trimming: 2 bases; J trimming: 2 bases; junction bases outside the gene matches: 5. The CDR3 coding sequence is TGTGCCAGCAGCTTATTGGGGACAGGAGCCTACGAGCAGTACTTC. This gives the protein CASSLLGTGAYEQYF.

The J gene is TRBJ2-7, the V gene TRBV10-3; tentative D call: TRBD2 (6 bases). The CDR3 has 17 amino acids. Germline values: CDR1 ENHRY, CDR2 SYGVKD. The germline V and J ends were trimmed by 4 bases and 1 base, with 20 bases remaining between them. The CDR3 coding sequence is TGTGCCATCAGTGGTGGGGAGATGGGGCGGGGATCCTACGAGCAGTACTTC. Translated: CAISGGEMGRGSYEQYF.

This rearrangement joins TRBV14 to TRBJ2-5; 9 bases agree with TRBD2. The V gene end was trimmed by 0 bases and the J gene end by 1 base; junction bases not matched to a gene: 9. The germline V gene has CDR1 SGHDN and CDR2 FVKESK. The CDR3 has 18 residues. CDR3 loop: CASSQDLASGEIQETQYF. DNA of the CDR3: TGTGCCAGCAGCCAAGACCTGGCTAGCGGGGAGATCCAAGAGACCCAGTACTTC.

This chain links TRBV2 with TRBJ1-5, with D tentatively TRBD1 (5 bases). The V end was cut by 4 bases, the J end by 3 bases, with 13 bases between. Germline CDR1 is SNHLY and CDR2 is FYNNEI. The CDR3 runs 15 residues. CDR3 in amino acids: CASSVVGGVNQPQHF. The CDR3 nucleotides are TGTGCCAGCAGTGTTGTGGGGGGTGTCAATCAGCCCCAGCATTTT.

The chain has TRBV6-5 and TRBJ2-7; perhaps D is TRBD1 or TRBD2 (5 bases each). The V end lost 2 bases, the J end lost 0 bases, and 8 bases lay between the germline ends. CDR1 MNHEY and CDR2 SVGAGI come from the germline V gene. The CDR3 runs 14 residues. CDR3 loop: CASSYGDGSYEQYF. CDR3 coding DNA: TGTGCCAGCAGTTACGGGGACGGCTCCTACGAGCAGTACTTC.

This chain joins TRBV7-2 and TRBJ1-1; D unresolved. This CDR3 comprises 12 residues. The germline V and J ends were trimmed by 1 base and 6 bases, with 6 bases remaining between them. Germline values: CDR1 SGHTA, CDR2 FQGNSA. CDR3 residues: CASSLGFSEAFF. Here the CDR3 DNA reads TGTGCCAGCAGCTTAGGATTCTCTGAAGCTTTCTTT.

Notes on this clone: The same CDR3 can be traced to other DNA sequences in this sample. The V and J genes are TRBV9 and TRBJ2-3; D might be TRBD1 (5 bases). The ends were cut back, 0 bases at V and 0 bases at J, with 8 bases in the middle. The germline CDR1 and CDR2 sequences are SGDLS and YYNGEE. The CDR3 spans 15 residues. CDR3 nucleotides: TGTGCCAGCAGCGTAGAAGGACAAAGCACAGATACGCAGTATTTT. This gives the protein CASSVEGQSTDTQYF. Variable domain in full (rest from reference TRBV9 and TRBJ2-3): DSGVTQTPKHLITATGQRVTLRCSPRSGDLSVYWYQQSLDQGLQFLIQYYNGEERAKGNILERFSAQQFPDLHSELNLSSLELGDSALYFCASSVEGQSTDTQYFGPGTRLTVL.

This clone has only one observation. J is TRBJ2-3 and V is TRBV5-1, with 7 bases fitting TRBD2. This CDR3 comprises 16 residues. The junction had 9 bases not matched to a gene; V was cut back by 3 bases and J by 2 bases. Germline loops: CDR1 SGHRS, CDR2 YFSETQ. The CDR3 spells CASSSTGLEYTDTQYF. In DNA form, the CDR3 reads TGCGCCAGCAGCTCCACCGGACTAGAATACACAGATACGCAGTATTTT.

Here the CDR3 DNA reads TGTGCCAGCAGTGTGAAGGGGGGCTCCGTTGGCGGGGAGCTGTTTTTT. Translating it yields CASSVKGGSVGGELFF. The chain employs TRBV6-1 and TRBJ2-2; D is tentatively TRBD1 or TRBD2 (6 bases each). Trimming took off 4 bases at V and 7 bases at J, with 19 bases between the two ends. Per germline, CDR1 MNHNS and CDR2 SASEGT. The CDR3 sequence is 16 residues long.

V usage is TRBV6-6 and J usage is TRBJ2-2; D unclear. The CDR3 totals 11 residues. Germline V gene lookup returns CDR1 MNHNY and CDR2 SVGAGI (reference sequence). Between the trimmed V and J ends, which lost 5 bases and 6 bases, there was a span of 4 bases. The CDR3 DNA reads as TGTGCCAGCAGTCCCTCCGGGGAGCTGTTTTTT. Translation: CASSPSGELFF.

This rearrangement joins TRBV27 to TRBJ2-5, with no clear D. The closer fit of TRBJ2-7 to the DNA end suggests the J call may be wrong. The CDR3 is made up of 11 amino acids. Looked up from germline, CDR1 is MNHEY and CDR2 is SMNVEV (reference sequence). The CDR3 here is CASSSPYEQYF. CDR3 nucleotides: TGTGCCAGCAGTTCTCCCTACGAGCAGTACTTC.

The V gene is TRBV7-3, the J gene TRBJ2-7; D is perhaps TRBD1 (6 bases). V dropped 0 bases and J dropped 0 bases, with 6 bases sitting between them. CDR3 length: 14 residues. Germline V gene lookup returns CDR1 SGHTA and CDR2 FQGTGA. Written as DNA, the CDR3 is TGTGCCAGCAGCTTAACGGGGGCCTCCTACGAGCAGTACTTC. It encodes CASSLTGASYEQYF. The full variable domain, its missing parts supplied by reference TRBV7-3 and TRBJ2-7, is GAGVSQTPSNKVTEKGKYVELRCDPISGHTALYWYRQSLGQGPEFLIYFQGTGAADDSGLPNDRFFAVRPEGSVSTLKIQRTERGDSAVYLCASSLTGASYEQYFGPGTRLTVT.

The genes are TRBV29-1 and TRBJ2-5; 9 bases are shared with TRBD1. Looked up from germline, CDR1 is SQVTM and CDR2 is ANQGSEA. There are 13 residues in the CDR3. The V and J ends lost 3 bases and 5 bases, in that order; junction bases with no gene match: 4. The CDR3 loop reads CSVEDRGRETQYF. CDR3 nucleotide sequence: TGCAGCGTTGAGGACAGGGGTCGGGAGACCCAGTACTTC. Supplemented by reference TRBV29-1 and TRBJ2-5, the full variable domain reads SAVISQKPSRDICQRGTSLTIQCQVDSQVTMMFWYRQQPGQSLTLIATANQGSEATYESGFVIDKFPISRPNLTFSTLTVSNMSPEDSSIYLCSVEDRGRETQYFGPGTRLLVL.